The 6 T cell receptor beta chains below were found in one sample sequenced in a study of molecular identifiers for immune sequencing clone quantification (dated by TCRdb to 2016 to 2019). The library relied on PCR. Instrument used: Illumina HiSeq 4000. TCRdb reprocessing: public reads trimmed at Q25 with fastp, clones called with MiXCR, in-frame beta chains kept. Each record represents a unique CDR3 protein, reported with the most common genes and DNA among its rows. The table for this sample lists about 640,000 distinct CDR3 sequences; 15% to 20% of them were counted only once. The ten largest account for about 0.9% of the sample. The sequenced sample consisted of naive CD8+ T cells from blood, with Jurkat cell RNA spiked in. The label giving this sample's cell subset or site can be read as: FACS-sorted CD8+CD4-CCR7+CD45RA+ naive T cells. The source is a human donor in good health. Some libraries in this study had Jurkat cell RNA spiked in.

The gene calls are TRBV7-9 and TRBJ2-7; TRBD1 aligns across 11 bases. Germline values: CDR1 SEHNR, CDR2 FQNEAQ (reference sequence). With 5 bases clipped from V and 3 bases from J, the junction kept 9 bases outside the gene matches. This CDR3 has 16 residues. The CDR3 region is CASSASGTGGLYEQYF. CDR3 sequence (DNA): TGTGCCAGCAGCGCCTCCGGGACAGGGGGTCTCTACGAGCAGTACTTC.

This clonotype occurred many times. The chain employs TRBV27 and TRBJ1-3, with D tentatively TRBD1 (6 bases). The length of the CDR3 is 14 residues. Germline CDR1 reads MNHEY; CDR2 reads SMNVEV (reference sequence). The V end was cut by 6 bases, the J end by 4 bases, with 13 bases between. The CDR3 reads CASSPGTPGNTIYF. DNA for the CDR3: TGTGCCAGCAGCCCCGGGACACCCGGAAACACCATATATTTT.

This clonotype occurred many times. The chain joins TRBV2 to TRBJ1-2; no clear D. Trimming left V 3 bases short and J 4 bases short, with 6 bases between. Looked up from germline, CDR1 is SNHLY and CDR2 is FYNNEI. This CDR3 has 12 residues. The DNA of the CDR3 is TGTGCCAGCAGTGATGCTGGCTATGGCTACACCTTC. Translation gives CASSDAGYGYTF.

This clonotype was observed at least ten times. The chain recombines TRBV7-9 with TRBJ2-3; TRBD1 agrees at 7 bases. Germline CDR1 and CDR2: SEHNR and FQNEAQ (reference sequence). The CDR3 sequence is 17 residues long. V shed 0 bases and J 0 bases; nucleotides not matched to a gene: 6. The CDR3 nucleotides are TGTGCCAGCAGCTTAGCGGCCGGACAGGTTAGCACAGATACGCAGTATTTT. This sequence encodes CASSLAAGQVSTDTQYF. Variable domain in full (rest from reference TRBV7-9 and TRBJ2-3): DTGVSQNPRHKITKRGQNVTFRCDPISEHNRLYWYRQTLGQGPEFLTYFQNEAQLEKSRLLSDRFSAERPKGSFSTLEIQRTEQGDSAMYLCASSLAAGQVSTDTQYFGPGTRLTVL.

This clonotype came up a few times. This sequence joins TRBV11-2 and TRBJ2-5, with no clear D. V was pared by 7 bases and J by 2 bases, with 11 bases between. This CDR3 has 13 amino acids. Germline assignment: CDR1 SGHAT and CDR2 FQNNGV. The CDR3, as DNA: TGTGCCAGCAAAGGTCAGAAACAAGAGACCCAGTACTTC. This gives the protein CASKGQKQETQYF.

With respect to this clonotype: One base away lies a much larger clone, so this may be a sequencing read error. The chain recombines TRBV12-3 or TRBV12-4 with TRBJ2-7, with D unresolved. This CDR3 spans 13 amino acids. The DNA for the CDR3 is TGTGCCAGCAGTTTAGTCCCGAGGAACGAGCAGTGCTTC. Its translation: CASSLVPRNEQCF.